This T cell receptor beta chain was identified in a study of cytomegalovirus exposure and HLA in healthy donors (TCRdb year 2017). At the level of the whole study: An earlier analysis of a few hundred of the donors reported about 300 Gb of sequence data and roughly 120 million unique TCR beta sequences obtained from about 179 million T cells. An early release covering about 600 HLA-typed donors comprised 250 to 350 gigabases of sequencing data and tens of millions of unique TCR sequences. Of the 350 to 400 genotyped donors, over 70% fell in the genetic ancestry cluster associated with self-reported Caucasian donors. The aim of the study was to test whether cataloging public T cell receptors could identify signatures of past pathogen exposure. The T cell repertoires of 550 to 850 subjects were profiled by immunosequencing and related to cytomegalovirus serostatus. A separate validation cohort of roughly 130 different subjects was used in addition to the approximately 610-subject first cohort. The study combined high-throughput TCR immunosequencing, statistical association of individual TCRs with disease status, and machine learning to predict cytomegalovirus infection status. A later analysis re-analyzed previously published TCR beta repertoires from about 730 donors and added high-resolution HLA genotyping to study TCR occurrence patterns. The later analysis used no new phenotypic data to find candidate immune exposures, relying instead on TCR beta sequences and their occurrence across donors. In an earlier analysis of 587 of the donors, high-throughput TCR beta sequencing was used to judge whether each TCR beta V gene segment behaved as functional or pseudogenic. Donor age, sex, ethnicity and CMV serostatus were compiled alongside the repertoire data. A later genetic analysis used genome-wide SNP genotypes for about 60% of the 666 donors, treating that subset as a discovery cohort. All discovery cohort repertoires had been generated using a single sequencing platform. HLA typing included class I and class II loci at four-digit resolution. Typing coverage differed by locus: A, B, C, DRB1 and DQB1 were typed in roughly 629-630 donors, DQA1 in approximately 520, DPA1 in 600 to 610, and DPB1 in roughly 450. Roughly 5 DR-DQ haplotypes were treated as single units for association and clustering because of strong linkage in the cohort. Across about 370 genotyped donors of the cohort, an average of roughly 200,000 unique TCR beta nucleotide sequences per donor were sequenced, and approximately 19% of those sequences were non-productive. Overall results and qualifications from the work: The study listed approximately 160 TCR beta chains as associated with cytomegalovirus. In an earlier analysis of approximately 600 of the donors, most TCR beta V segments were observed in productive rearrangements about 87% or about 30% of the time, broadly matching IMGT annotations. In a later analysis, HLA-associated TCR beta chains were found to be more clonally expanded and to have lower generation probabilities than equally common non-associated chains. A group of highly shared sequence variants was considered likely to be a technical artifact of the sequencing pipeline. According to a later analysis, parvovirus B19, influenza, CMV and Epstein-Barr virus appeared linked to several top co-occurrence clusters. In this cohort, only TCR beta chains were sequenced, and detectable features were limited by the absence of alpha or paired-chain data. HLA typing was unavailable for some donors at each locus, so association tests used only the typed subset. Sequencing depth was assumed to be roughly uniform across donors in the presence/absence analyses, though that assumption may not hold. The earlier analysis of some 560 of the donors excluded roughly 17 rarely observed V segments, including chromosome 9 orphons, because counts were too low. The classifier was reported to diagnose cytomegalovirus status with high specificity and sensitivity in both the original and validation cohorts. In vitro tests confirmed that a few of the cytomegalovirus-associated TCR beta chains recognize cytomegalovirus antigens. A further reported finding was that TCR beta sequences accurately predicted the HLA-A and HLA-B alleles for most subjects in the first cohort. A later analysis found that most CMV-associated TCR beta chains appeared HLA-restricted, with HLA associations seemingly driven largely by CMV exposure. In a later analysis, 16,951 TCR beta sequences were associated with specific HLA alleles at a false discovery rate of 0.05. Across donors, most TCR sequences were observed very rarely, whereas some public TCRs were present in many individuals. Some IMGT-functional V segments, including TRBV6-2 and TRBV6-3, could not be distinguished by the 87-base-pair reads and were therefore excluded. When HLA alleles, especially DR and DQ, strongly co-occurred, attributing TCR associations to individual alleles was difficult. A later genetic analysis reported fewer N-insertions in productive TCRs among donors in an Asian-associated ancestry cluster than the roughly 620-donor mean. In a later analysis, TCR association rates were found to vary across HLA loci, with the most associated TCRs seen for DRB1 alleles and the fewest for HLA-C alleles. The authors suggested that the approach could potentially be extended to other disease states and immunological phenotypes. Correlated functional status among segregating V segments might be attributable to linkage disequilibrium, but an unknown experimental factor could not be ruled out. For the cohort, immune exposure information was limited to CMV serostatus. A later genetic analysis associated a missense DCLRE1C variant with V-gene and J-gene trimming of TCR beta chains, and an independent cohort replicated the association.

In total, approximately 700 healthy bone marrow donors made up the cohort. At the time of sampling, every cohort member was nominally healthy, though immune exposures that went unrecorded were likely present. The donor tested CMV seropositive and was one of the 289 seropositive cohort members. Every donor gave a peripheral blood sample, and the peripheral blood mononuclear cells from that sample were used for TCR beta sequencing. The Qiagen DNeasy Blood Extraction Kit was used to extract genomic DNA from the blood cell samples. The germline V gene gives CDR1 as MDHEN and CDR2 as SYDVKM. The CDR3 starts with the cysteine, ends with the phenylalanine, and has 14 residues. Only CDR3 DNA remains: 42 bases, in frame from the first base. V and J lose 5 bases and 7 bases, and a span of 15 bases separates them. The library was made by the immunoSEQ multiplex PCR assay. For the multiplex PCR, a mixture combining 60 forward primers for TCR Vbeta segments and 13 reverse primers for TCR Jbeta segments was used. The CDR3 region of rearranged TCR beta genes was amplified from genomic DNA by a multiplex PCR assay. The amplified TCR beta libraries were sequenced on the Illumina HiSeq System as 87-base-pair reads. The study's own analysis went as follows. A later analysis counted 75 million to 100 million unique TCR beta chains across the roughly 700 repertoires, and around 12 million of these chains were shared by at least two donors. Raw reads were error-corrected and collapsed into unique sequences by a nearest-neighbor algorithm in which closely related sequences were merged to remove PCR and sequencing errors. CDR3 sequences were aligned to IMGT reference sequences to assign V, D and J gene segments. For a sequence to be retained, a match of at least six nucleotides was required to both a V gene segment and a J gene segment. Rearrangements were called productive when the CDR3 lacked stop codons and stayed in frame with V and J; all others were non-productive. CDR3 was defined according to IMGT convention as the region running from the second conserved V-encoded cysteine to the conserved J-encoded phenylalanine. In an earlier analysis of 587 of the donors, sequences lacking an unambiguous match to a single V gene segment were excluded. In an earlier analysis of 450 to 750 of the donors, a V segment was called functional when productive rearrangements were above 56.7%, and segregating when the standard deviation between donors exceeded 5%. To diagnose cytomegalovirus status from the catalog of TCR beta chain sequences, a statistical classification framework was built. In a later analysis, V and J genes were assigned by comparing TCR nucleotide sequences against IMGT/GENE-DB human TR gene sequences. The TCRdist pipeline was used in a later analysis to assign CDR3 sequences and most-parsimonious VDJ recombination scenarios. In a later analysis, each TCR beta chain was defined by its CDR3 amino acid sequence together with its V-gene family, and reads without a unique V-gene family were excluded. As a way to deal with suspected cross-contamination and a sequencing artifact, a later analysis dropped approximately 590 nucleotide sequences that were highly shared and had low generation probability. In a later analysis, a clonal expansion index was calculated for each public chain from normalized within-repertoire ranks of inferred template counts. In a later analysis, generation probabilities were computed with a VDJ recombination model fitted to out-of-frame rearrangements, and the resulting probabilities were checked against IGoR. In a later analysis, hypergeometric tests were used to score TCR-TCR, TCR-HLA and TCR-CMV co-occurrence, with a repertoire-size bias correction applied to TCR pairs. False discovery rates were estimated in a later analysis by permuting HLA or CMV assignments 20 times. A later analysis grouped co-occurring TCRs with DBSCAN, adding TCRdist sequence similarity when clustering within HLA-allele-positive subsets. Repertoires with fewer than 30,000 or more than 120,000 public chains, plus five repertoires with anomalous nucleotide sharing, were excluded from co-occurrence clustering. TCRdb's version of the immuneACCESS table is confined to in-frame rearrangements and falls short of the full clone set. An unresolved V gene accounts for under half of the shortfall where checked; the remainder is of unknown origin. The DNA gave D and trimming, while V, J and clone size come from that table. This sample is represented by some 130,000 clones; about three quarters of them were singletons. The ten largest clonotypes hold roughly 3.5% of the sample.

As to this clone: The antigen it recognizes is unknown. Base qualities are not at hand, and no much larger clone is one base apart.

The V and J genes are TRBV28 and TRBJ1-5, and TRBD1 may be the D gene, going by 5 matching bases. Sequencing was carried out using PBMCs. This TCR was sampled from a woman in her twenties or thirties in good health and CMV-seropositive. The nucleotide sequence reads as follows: TGTGCCAGCAGTCCGAGTCCGAAGGGGCAGCCCCAGCATTTT. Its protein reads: CASSPSPKGQPQHF.